A selection of T cell receptor beta chains follows, all from one sample in a study of Graves' ophthalmopathy and Graves' hyperthyroidism. TCRdb analysed the multiplex PCR reads with MiXCR anew, one entry per CDR3 protein. The sample contains 450,000 to 600,000 distinct CDR3 sequences, just under 40% of which appear only once. Sample: peripheral blood or thyroid tissue (not recorded which). Receptor source: an adult man with Graves' hyperthyroidism. CDR3s include the opening cysteine and the closing phenylalanine or tryptophan. The D gene is left open where the match is weak. Clone size is not always given. Where it is, it says once, few, many or a class for expanded clones.

>NA|NA|TRBJ2-5|TRBV27
CASRKGSQYF
TGTGCCAGCAGGAAGGGATCCCAGTACTTC
>many|NA|TRBJ2-5|TRBV2
CASSVLDTLQETQYF
TGTGCCAGCAGTGTTCTGGACACGTTACAAGAGACCCAGTACTTC
>many|TRBD1|TRBJ1-5|TRBV7-9
CASSMGQYQPQHF
TGTGCCAGCAGCATGGGACAGTATCAGCCCCAGCATTTT
>many|NA|TRBJ1-1|TRBV24-1
CATSALRTANTEAFF
TGTGCCACCAGTGCCCTGCGGACTGCGAACACTGAAGCTTTCTTT
>many|TRBD2|TRBJ2-5|TRBV5-8
CASSLFGGGKETQYF
TGTGCCAGCAGCTTGTTTGGGGGGGGGAAAGAGACCCAGTACTTC
>few|NA|TRBJ1-3|TRBV19
CASSIDASGNTIYF
TGTGCCAGTAGTATCGATGCCTCTGGAAACACCATATATTTT
>NA|TRBD2|TRBJ2-1|TRBV29-1
CSVEGSSGISSYNEQFF
TGCAGCGTTGAAGGGAGTAGCGGGATTAGCTCCTACAATGAGCAGTTCTTC
>many|NA|TRBJ2-5|TRBV20-1
CSAPGSRETQYF
TGCAGTGCACCTGGGTCACGGGAGACCCAGTACTTC
>NA|NA|TRBJ1-4|TRBV20-1
CSARGGNEKLFF
TGCAGTGCTAGAGGGGGTAATGAAAAACTGTTTTTT
>NA|NA|TRBJ2-6|TRBV10-3
CAISESDAVSANVLTF
TGTGCCATCAGTGAGTCGGACGCGGTCTCGGCCAACGTCCTGACTTTC
>NA|TRBD2|TRBJ2-3|TRBV2
CASGRLAGGQDTQYF
TGTGCCAGCGGAAGACTAGCGGGGGGGCAAGATACGCAGTATTTT
>many|NA|TRBJ1-3|TRBV19
CASRSRGAGNTIYF
TGTGCCAGTAGGAGCCGGGGTGCTGGAAACACCATATATTTT
>NA|TRBD2|TRBJ2-3|TRBV20-1
CSARDRSSGDTDTQYF
TGCAGTGCTAGAGATCGGAGTAGCGGGGACACAGATACGCAGTATTTT
>many|NA|TRBJ2-6|TRBV6-5
CASSGLGGANVLTF
TGTGCCAGCAGCGGATTAGGTGGGGCCAACGTCCTGACTTTC
>NA|NA|TRBJ1-1|TRBV2
CASSPPGRDSTEAFF
TGTGCCAGCAGTCCCCCGGGCAGGGATAGCACTGAAGCTTTCTTT
>NA|NA|TRBJ2-1|TRBV7-3
CASSESKGEQFF
TGTGCCAGCAGCGAAAGTAAGGGTGAGCAGTTCTTC
>many|NA|TRBJ1-5|TRBV15
CATSRDMAYSNQPQHF
TGTGCCACCAGCAGAGATATGGCATATAGCAATCAGCCCCAGCATTTT
>many|NA|TRBJ2-7|TRBV5-8
CASSAGQWNEQYF
TGTGCCAGCAGCGCGGGACAGTGGAACGAGCAGTACTTC
>NA|NA|TRBJ2-1|TRBV24-1
CATSDLDNEQFF
TGTGCCACCAGTGATTTGGACAACGAGCAGTTCTTC
>many|NA|TRBJ1-6|TRBV12-3/TRBV12-4
CASSPATGTVSAHLHF
TGTGCCAGCAGTCCTGCTACCGGGACCGTGTCCGCGCACCTCCACTTT
>NA|NA|TRBJ2-2|TRBV4-1
CASSHRDTNTGELFF
TGCGCCAGCAGCCACCGGGACACTAACACCGGGGAGCTGTTTTTT
>NA|NA|TRBJ1-1|TRBV20-1
CSARDLGQMSTEAFF
TGCAGTGCTAGGGACTTGGGACAAATGAGCACTGAAGCTTTCTTT
>NA|TRBD1|TRBJ1-2|TRBV12-3/TRBV12-4
CASTVSGTGYGYTF
TGTGCCAGCACCGTTAGCGGGACAGGCTATGGCTACACCTTC
>NA|TRBD2|TRBJ2-7|TRBV4-2
CASSQEGGLAGVIDEQYF
TGTGCCAGCAGCCAAGAGGGGGGCCTAGCGGGAGTGATAGACGAGCAGTACTTC
>many|NA|TRBJ2-5|TRBV7-6
CASSLGGMETQYF
TGTGCCAGCAGCTTAGGGGGAATGGAGACCCAGTACTTC
>NA|NA|TRBJ1-2|TRBV7-2
CASSSLLGNYGYTF
TGTGCCAGCAGCTCCCTGTTGGGGAACTATGGCTACACCTTC
>NA|TRBD1|TRBJ1-3|TRBV2
CARGPGGDYTIYF
TGTGCCAGAGGACCAGGGGGGGACTACACCATATATTTT
>NA|NA|TRBJ1-5|TRBV25-1
CASRDEKNQPQHF
TGTGCCAGTAGGGACGAGAAGAATCAGCCCCAGCATTTT
>NA|NA|TRBJ2-7|TRBV9
CASSRDRPRSYEQYF
TGTGCCAGCAGCCGCGACAGGCCCCGCTCCTACGAGCAGTACTTC
>many|NA|TRBJ2-6|TRBV2
CASSKGGIGANVLTF
TGTGCCAGCAGTAAGGGAGGCATAGGAGCCAACGTCCTGACTTTC
>many|TRBD2|TRBJ2-7|TRBV7-8
CASSSGGDFPREQYF
TGTGCCAGCAGCTCCGGGGGGGACTTTCCGAGGGAGCAGTACTTC
>many|TRBD1|TRBJ1-1|TRBV5-1
CASSGGDRNTEAFF
TGCGCCAGCAGCGGAGGGGACAGAAACACTGAAGCTTTCTTT
>NA|NA|TRBJ2-7|TRBV7-9
CAGSQGQPVYEQYF
TGTGCCGGCAGCCAAGGACAGCCCGTCTACGAGCAGTACTTC
>few|TRBD2|TRBJ2-5|TRBV27
CASSLSAGLETQYF
TGTGCCAGCAGTTTATCAGCGGGGTTAGAGACCCAGTACTTC
>NA|TRBD2|TRBJ2-5|TRBV24-1
CATSDPPWGTSGSFAETQYF
TGTGCCACCAGTGATCCCCCCTGGGGGACCAGCGGGAGTTTCGCTGAGACCCAGTACTTC
>NA|NA|TRBJ2-5|TRBV3-1
CASSAARGMGETQYF
TGTGCCAGCAGTGCCGCCCGGGGGATGGGGGAGACCCAGTACTTC
>many|TRBD2|TRBJ2-7|TRBV5-1
CASSLGVSGSSYEQYF
TGCGCCAGCAGCTTGGGGGTCAGCGGGAGTTCCTACGAGCAGTACTTC
>many|NA|TRBJ2-7|TRBV29-1
CSAAGQSYEQYF
TGCAGCGCCGCGGGACAATCCTACGAGCAGTACTTC
>many|TRBD2|TRBJ2-7|TRBV13
CASSTRLAGSYEQYF
TGTGCCAGCAGCACCCGACTAGCGGGATCCTACGAGCAGTACTTC
>NA|NA|TRBJ1-5|TRBV19
CASSIRSRQPQHF
TGTGCCAGTAGTATACGGTCGCGTCAGCCCCAGCATTTT
>NA|TRBD2|TRBJ2-7|TRBV28
CASSLPDGGGYEQYF
TGTGCCAGCAGTTTGCCCGATGGCGGGGGCTACGAGCAGTACTTC
>NA|NA|TRBJ1-1|TRBV29-1
CAWRGTVMNTEAFF
TGTGCCTGGAGGGGAACAGTCATGAACACTGAAGCTTTCTTT
>NA|TRBD1|TRBJ2-7|TRBV18
CASSQQGTEQYF
TGTGCCAGCTCACAACAGGGGACCGAGCAGTACTTC
>NA|NA|TRBJ2-5|TRBV29-1
CSVGVGLETQYF
TGCAGCGTTGGTGTGGGCTTGGAGACCCAGTACTTC
>many|NA|TRBJ1-2|TRBV2
CASRVAGSYGYTF
TGTGCCAGCAGGGTCGCAGGGAGCTATGGCTACACCTTC
>many|NA|TRBJ1-3|TRBV6-1
CASSERGTSTIYF
TGTGCCAGCAGTGAAAGAGGGACCAGCACCATATATTTT
>NA|NA|TRBJ2-2|TRBV19
CASNGGNTGELFF
TGTGCCAGTAACGGGGGGAACACCGGGGAGCTGTTTTTT
>many|NA|TRBJ1-1|TRBV5-6
CASSFQVEGRNTEAFF
TGTGCCAGCAGCTTCCAAGTTGAGGGCAGGAACACTGAAGCTTTCTTT
>NA|NA|TRBJ2-7|TRBV19
CASSSGNGYEQYF
TGTGCCAGTAGTAGCGGGAACGGCTACGAGCAGTACTTC
>few|NA|TRBJ2-1|TRBV29-1
CSVHGRAGYNEQFF
TGCAGCGTCCACGGGAGAGCCGGCTACAATGAGCAGTTCTTC
>many|TRBD1|TRBJ2-5|TRBV15
CATQRDRGPQETQYF
TGTGCCACCCAGCGGGACAGGGGGCCCCAAGAGACCCAGTACTTC
>many|TRBD2|TRBJ2-7|TRBV20-1
CSAREASGRASEQYF
TGCAGTGCTAGAGAGGCTAGCGGGAGGGCAAGCGAGCAGTACTTC
>many|NA|TRBJ2-5|TRBV6-6
CASSQIDYQETQYF
TGTGCCAGCTCCCAAATAGACTACCAAGAGACCCAGTACTTC
>NA|TRBD2|TRBJ2-7|TRBV5-1
CASSSLAGTYERYF
TGCGCCAGCAGCTCTCTAGCGGGTACCTACGAGCGGTACTTC
>NA|TRBD1|TRBJ2-1|TRBV10-3
CASSEGQGLF
TGTGCCAGCAGTGAGGGACAGGGGCTCTTC
>NA|NA|TRBJ2-2|TRBV19
CASHLSGVGTGELFF
TGTGCCAGTCATTTATCGGGGGTCGGCACCGGGGAGCTGTTTTTT
>NA|TRBD1|TRBJ1-2|TRBV5-1
CAGSLGTANYGYTF
TGCGCCGGCAGCTTGGGGACAGCAAACTATGGCTACACCTTC